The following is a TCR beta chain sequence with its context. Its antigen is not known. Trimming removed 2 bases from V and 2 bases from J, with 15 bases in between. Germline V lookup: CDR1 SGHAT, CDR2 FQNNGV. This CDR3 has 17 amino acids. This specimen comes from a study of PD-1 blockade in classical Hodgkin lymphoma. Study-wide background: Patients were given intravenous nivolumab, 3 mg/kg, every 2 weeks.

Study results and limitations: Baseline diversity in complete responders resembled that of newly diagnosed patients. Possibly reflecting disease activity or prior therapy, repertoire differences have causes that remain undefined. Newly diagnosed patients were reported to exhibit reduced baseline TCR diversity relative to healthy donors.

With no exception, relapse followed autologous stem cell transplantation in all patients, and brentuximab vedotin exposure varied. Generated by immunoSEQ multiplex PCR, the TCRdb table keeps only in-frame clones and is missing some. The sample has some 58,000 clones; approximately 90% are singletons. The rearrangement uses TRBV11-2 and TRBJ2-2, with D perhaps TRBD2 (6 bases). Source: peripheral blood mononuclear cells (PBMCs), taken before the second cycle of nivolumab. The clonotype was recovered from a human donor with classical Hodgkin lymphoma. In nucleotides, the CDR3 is TGTGCCAGCAGCTTAACGGGGCGGGGCCTCAACACCGGGGAGCTGTTTTTT. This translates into CASSLTGRGLNTGELFF.